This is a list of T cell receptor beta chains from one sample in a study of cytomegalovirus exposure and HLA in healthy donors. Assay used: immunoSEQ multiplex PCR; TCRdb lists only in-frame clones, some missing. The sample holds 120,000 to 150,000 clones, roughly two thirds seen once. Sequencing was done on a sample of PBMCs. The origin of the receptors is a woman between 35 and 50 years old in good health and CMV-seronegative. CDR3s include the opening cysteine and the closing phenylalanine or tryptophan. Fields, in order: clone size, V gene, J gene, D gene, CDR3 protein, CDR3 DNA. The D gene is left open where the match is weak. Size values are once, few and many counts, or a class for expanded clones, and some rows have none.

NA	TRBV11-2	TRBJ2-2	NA	CASTESPGELFF	TGTGCCAGCACCGAGAGTCCCGGGGAGCTGTTTTTT
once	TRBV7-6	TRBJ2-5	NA	CASSFIGGETQYF	TGTGCCAGCAGCTTTATTGGCGGAGAGACCCAGTACTTC
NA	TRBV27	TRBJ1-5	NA	CASSLREPGGLSNQPQHF	TGTGCCAGCAGTTTACGGGAGCCCGGGGGTTTAAGCAATCAGCCCCAGCATTTT
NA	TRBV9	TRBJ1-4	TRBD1	CASSVTGGFREKLFF	TGTGCCAGCAGCGTCACAGGGGGATTCCGAGAAAAACTGTTTTTT
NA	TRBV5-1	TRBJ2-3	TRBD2	CASSLDGTAGGDTQYF	TGCGCCAGCAGCTTGGACGGCACGGCCGGGGGGGATACGCAGTATTTT
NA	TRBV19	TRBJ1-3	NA	CASQREAGNTIYF	TGTGCCAGTCAGAGGGAGGCTGGAAACACCATATATTTT
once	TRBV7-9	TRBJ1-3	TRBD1	CASSIWDRTSGNTIYF	TGTGCCAGCAGCATTTGGGACAGAACCTCTGGAAACACCATATATTTT
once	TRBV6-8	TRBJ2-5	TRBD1	CASSQGAQETQYF	TGTGCCAGCTCCCAGGGGGCTCAAGAGACCCAGTACTTC
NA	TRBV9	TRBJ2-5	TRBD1	CASSVGQGEETQYF	TGTGCCAGCAGCGTAGGACAGGGGGAAGAGACCCAGTACTTC
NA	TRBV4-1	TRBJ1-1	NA	CASRSNPQANTEAFF	TGCGCCAGCAGATCCAACCCACAGGCGAACACTGAAGCTTTCTTT
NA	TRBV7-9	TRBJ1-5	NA	CASSSTGGDQPQHF	TGTGCCAGCAGCTCGACAGGAGGCGATCAGCCCCAGCATTTT
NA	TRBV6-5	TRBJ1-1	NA	CASSYSGHPRIFF	TGTGCCAGCAGTTACTCGGGGCACCCGAGAATCTTCTTT
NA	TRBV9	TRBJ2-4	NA	CASSEGGGAKNIQYF	TGTGCCAGCAGCGAGGGGGGGGGCGCCAAAAACATTCAGTACTTC
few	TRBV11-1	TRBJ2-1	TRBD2	CASSPRWGLGSYNEQFF	TGTGCCAGCAGCCCCCGTTGGGGACTAGGCTCCTACAATGAGCAGTTCTTC
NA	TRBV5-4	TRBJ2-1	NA	CASSLDTPSYNEQFF	TGTGCCAGCAGCTTGGACACGCCGTCCTACAATGAGCAGTTCTTC
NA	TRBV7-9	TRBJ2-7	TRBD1	CASSLGEGAGDEQYF	TGTGCCAGCAGCTTAGGTGAGGGGGCTGGGGACGAGCAGTACTTC
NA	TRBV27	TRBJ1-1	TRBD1	CASRRGTGGLSTEAFF	TGTGCCAGCAGACGCGGGACAGGGGGCTTGAGCACTGAAGCTTTCTTT
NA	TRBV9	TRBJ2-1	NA	CASSVEDSYNEQFF	TGTGCCAGCAGCGTAGAGGACAGTTACAATGAGCAGTTCTTC